The 19 T cell receptor beta chains presented below share a single source sample, sequenced in a study of immune evolution from preneoplasia to lung adenocarcinoma. Data came from immunoSEQ multiplex PCR; TCRdb stores just in-frame clones and leaves some out. The profile shows about 7,000 clones, around 80% of them singletons. The sequenced material came from FFPE adjacent normal lung tissue. These receptor sequences come from a person aged 60-79 years with lung adenocarcinoma.

The rearrangement links TRBV7-9 to TRBJ2-1; no definite D call. The CDR3 loop spans 11 amino acids. Trimming stripped 4 bases from V and 9 bases from J, with 7 bases between. CDR1 is SEHNR, CDR2 FQNEAQ, per germline (reference sequence). DNA for the CDR3: TGTGCCAGCAGCTCCGAGCCTGAGCAGTTCTTC. It encodes CASSSEPEQFF.

J is TRBJ2-3 and V is TRBV28; TRBD2 matches 13 bases. Germline trimming cut 7 bases from V and 6 bases from J; bases unmatched to any gene: 4. The germline CDR1 and CDR2 sequences are MDHEN and SYDVKM. There are 14 residues in the CDR3. The CDR3 loop is CASIPTSGGDTQYF. CDR3 sequence (DNA): TGTGCCAGCATCCCGACTAGCGGGGGGGATACGCAGTATTTT.

The chain combines TRBV18 with TRBJ1-1; 8 bases are shared with TRBD1. Germline V CDR1 and CDR2: KGHSH, LQKENI. There are 16 residues in the CDR3. The V segment lost 3 bases and the J segment 3 bases; nucleotides outside the gene matches: 9. Written as DNA, the CDR3 is TGTGCCAGCTCACCCGGACAGGGAGTGGGGGACACTGAAGCTTTCTTT. It codes for CASSPGQGVGDTEAFF.

This chain uses TRBV6-5 with TRBJ1-5; D remains unclear. The CDR3 totals 14 residues. Germline V CDR1 and CDR2: MNHEY, SVGAGI. The germline V and J ends were trimmed by 2 bases and 4 bases, with 9 bases remaining between them. The CDR3 coding sequence is TGTGCCAGCAGTTACCGTCGGGCTAATCAGCCCCAGCATTTT. This encodes CASSYRRANQPQHF.

The chain joins TRBV30 to TRBJ2-7, with 9 bases matching TRBD2. CDR1 and CDR2 from the germline V gene are GTSNPN and SVGIG (reference sequence). The V gene end was trimmed by 3 bases and the J gene end by 7 bases; junction bases not matched to a gene: 10. There are 14 residues in the CDR3. The CDR3 is CAWSLSGSLREQYF. CDR3 sequence (DNA): TGTGCCTGGAGCCTTAGCGGGAGCTTGCGGGAGCAGTACTTC.

V usage is TRBV6-1 and J usage is TRBJ1-4; 10 bases line up with TRBD1. The CDR3 loop spans 15 amino acids. Per the germline V gene, CDR1 is MNHNS and CDR2 is SASEGT. V gave up 1 base and J gave up 10 bases; unmatched junction bases: 6. This CDR3 is CASSEGQGAFGKLFF. The DNA for the CDR3 is TGTGCCAGCAGTGAAGGACAGGGGGCGTTTGGAAAACTGTTTTTT.

The chain joins TRBV30 to TRBJ1-1; D gene unclear. The V gene's germline CDR1 is GTSNPN and CDR2 SVGIG (reference sequence). There are 13 residues in the CDR3. Trimming cost V 0 bases and J 0 bases, with 5 bases left between them. CDR3 region: CAWSVEVNTEAFF. The DNA of the CDR3 is TGTGCCTGGAGTGTAGAGGTGAACACTGAAGCTTTCTTT.

V gene TRBV6-5 combines with J gene TRBJ1-4, with 10 bases that match TRBD1. CDR1 is MNHEY and CDR2 is SVGAGI in the germline V gene. The ends lost 4 bases at V and 5 bases at J; junction bases unmatched: 7. CDR3 length equals 16 residues. The CDR3 protein is CASSSSPGQGNEKLFF. CDR3 coding DNA: TGTGCCAGCAGTTCCTCCCCGGGACAGGGGAATGAAAAACTGTTTTTT.

The J gene is TRBJ2-7, the V gene TRBV4-1, with 8 bases lining up with TRBD1. This CDR3 region has 15 residues. CDR1 is MGHRA, CDR2 YSYEKL, per germline. Trimming took 0 bases from V and 1 from J; bases not matched to a gene: 2. The CDR3 region has the DNA TGCGCCAGCAGCCAAGAGCACAGGGGGTCCTACGAGCAGTACTTC. Amino acid sequence: CASSQEHRGSYEQYF.

The rearrangement links TRBV6-5 to TRBJ2-5; D is perhaps TRBD1 (5 bases). Trimming shortened V by 4 bases and J by 3 bases, and 12 bases separated the two germline ends. The germline V gene has CDR1 MNHEY and CDR2 SVGAGI. CDR3 length equals 14 residues. CDR3 residues: CASSFHPTEETQYF. The CDR3 coding sequence is TGTGCCAGCAGTTTCCACCCGACAGAAGAGACCCAGTACTTC.

The chain uses TRBV5-6 and TRBJ1-1; D remains unclear. The CDR3 is 11 amino acids. CDR1 and CDR2 (germline): SGHDT, YYEEEE. The ends were cut back, 1 base at V and 5 bases at J, with 3 bases in the middle. The CDR3 sequence: CASSLRTEAFF. The DNA of the CDR3 is TGTGCCAGCAGCTTGCGTACTGAAGCTTTCTTT.

The chain joins TRBV10-1 to TRBJ2-7; the D call may be TRBD1 or TRBD2 (5 bases each). V gave up 4 bases and J gave up 4 bases, with 14 bases separating them. CDR1 WNHNN and CDR2 SYGVQD come from the germline V gene (reference sequence). This CDR3 region has 14 residues. DNA of the CDR3: TGCGCCAGCAGTGCACGGGGCCATCTTTACGAGCAGTACTTC. This codes for CASSARGHLYEQYF.

The V call is TRBV5-4, the J call TRBJ1-2; TRBD1 might be the D (6 bases). The ends were cut back, 0 bases at V and 2 bases at J, with 11 bases in the middle. Germline CDR1 SGHNT, CDR2 YYREEE (reference sequence). This CDR3 contains 15 residues. The CDR3 DNA reads as TGTGCCAGCAGCTTGGCAGGGGCCGGGAACTATGGCTACACCTTC. Translating gives CASSLAGAGNYGYTF.

The chain recombines TRBV9 with TRBJ2-2; TRBD2 agrees at 11 bases. Unmatched junction bases numbered 6, after V lost 3 bases and J lost 2 bases. Germline-derived CDR1 and CDR2 are SGDLS and YYNGEE. The CDR3 is made up of 17 amino acids. The CDR3 sequence: CASSARLAGFNTGELFF. The CDR3 coding sequence is TGTGCCAGCAGCGCCCGACTAGCGGGGTTCAACACCGGGGAGCTGTTTTTT.

This clone was recorded a few times. As DNA, the CDR3 is TGTGCCAGCAGCTTGGGGGCAGGGGCCAATGAAAAACTGTTTTTT. It encodes CASSLGAGANEKLFF. The V gene is TRBV5-6, the J gene TRBJ1-4, with D possibly TRBD1 on 6 matching bases. This CDR3 has 15 amino acids. In germline, CDR1 is SGHDT, CDR2 YYEEEE. V was cut by 0 bases and J by 5 bases, with 11 bases left in between. Full variable domain (missing parts from reference TRBV5-6 and TRBJ1-4): DAGVTQSPTHLIKTRGQQVTLRCSPKSGHDTVSWYQQALGQGPQFIFQYYEEEERQRGNFPDRFSGHQFPNYSSELNVNALLLGDSALYLCASSLGAGANEKLFFGSGTQLSVL.

The V call is TRBV18, the J call TRBJ1-1, with a weak D call TRBD1 (6 bases). The germline CDR1 and CDR2 sequences are KGHSH and LQKENI. There are 14 residues in the CDR3. Trimming removed 8 bases from V and 5 bases from J, with 18 bases in between. CDR3 bases: TGTGCCAGCCGTTCCTCAGGGGTTGGGACTGAAGCTTTCTTT. It translates to CASRSSGVGTEAFF.

The gene calls are TRBV28 and TRBJ1-5; the D gene is possibly TRBD1 (6 bases). Germline V gene lookup returns CDR1 MDHEN and CDR2 SYDVKM. This CDR3 spans 15 amino acids. The ends were cut back, 3 bases at V and 6 bases at J, with 15 bases in the middle. CDR3 sequence: CASSLATGIPQPQHF. The CDR3 nucleotides are TGTGCCAGCAGTTTGGCAACAGGGATTCCTCAGCCCCAGCATTTT.

The chain carries TRBV2 and TRBJ2-2; possible D gene TRBD1, 6 bases. The V and J ends lost 6 bases and 5 bases respectively, with 13 bases between them. CDR3 length: 14 residues. Germline-derived CDR1 and CDR2 are SNHLY and FYNNEI. The CDR3, as DNA: TGTGCCAGCAGGTGGACAGACCCTACCGGGGAGCTGTTTTTT. It yields the protein CASRWTDPTGELFF.

The gene calls are TRBV7-3 and TRBJ2-7, with 12 bases matching TRBD2. The CDR3 is made up of 18 amino acids. Trimming took 5 bases from V and 4 from J; bases not matched to a gene: 15. Germline V gene data show CDR1 as SGHTA and CDR2 as FQGTGA. CDR3 in amino acids: CASSPTSGRPHAGYEQYV. CDR3 DNA sequence: TGTGCCAGCAGCCCTACTAGCGGGAGGCCTCACGCCGGGTACGAGCAGTACGTC.